The subject of this entry is one TCR beta chain. Data came from immunoSEQ multiplex PCR; TCRdb stores just in-frame clones and leaves some out. The sample records under 200,000 clones, approximately 88% being singletons. These data are taken from a study of blood T cell repertoires in COVID-19. The overall study: The cDNA or gDNA used as material had been derived from T cells, B-cell-depleted T cells, or PBMCs.

The CDR3 sequence is 15 residues long. The V segment lost 1 base and the J segment 3 bases; nucleotides outside the gene matches: 1. Germline loops: CDR1 SGHVS, CDR2 FNYEAQ. This clonotype was sampled from a woman in her sixties who had recovered from COVID-19. Sequencing was carried out using PBMCs or T cells enriched from blood (not recorded which). The chain combines TRBV7-6 with TRBJ2-3; 10 nucleotides match TRBD2. The CDR3 reads CASSLGTSGTDTQYF. Here the CDR3 DNA reads TGTGCCAGCAGCTTAGGGACTAGCGGAACAGATACGCAGTATTTT.